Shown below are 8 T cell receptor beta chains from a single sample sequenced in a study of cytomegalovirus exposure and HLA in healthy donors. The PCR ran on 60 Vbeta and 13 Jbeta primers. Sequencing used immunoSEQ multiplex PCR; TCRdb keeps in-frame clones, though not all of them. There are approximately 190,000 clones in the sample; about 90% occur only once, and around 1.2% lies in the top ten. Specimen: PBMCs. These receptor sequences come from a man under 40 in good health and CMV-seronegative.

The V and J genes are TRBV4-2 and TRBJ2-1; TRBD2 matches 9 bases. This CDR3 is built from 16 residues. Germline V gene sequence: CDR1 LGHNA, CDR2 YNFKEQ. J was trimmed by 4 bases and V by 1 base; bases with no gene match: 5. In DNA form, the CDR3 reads TGTGCCAGCAGCCAAGCTCCAGCGGGGGGTTACAATGAGCAGTTCTTC. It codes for CASSQAPAGGYNEQFF.

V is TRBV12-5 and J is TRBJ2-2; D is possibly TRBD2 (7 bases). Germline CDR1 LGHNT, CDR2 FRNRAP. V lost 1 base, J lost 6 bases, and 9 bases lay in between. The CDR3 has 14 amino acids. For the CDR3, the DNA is TGTGCTAGTGGTTTGGGGGGGGGCGCCGGGGAGCTGTTTTTT. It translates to CASGLGGGAGELFF.

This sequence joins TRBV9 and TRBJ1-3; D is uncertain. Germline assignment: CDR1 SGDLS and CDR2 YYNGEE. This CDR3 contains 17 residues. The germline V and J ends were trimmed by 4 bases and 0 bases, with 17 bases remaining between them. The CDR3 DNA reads TGTGCCAGCAGCCCGCGAGGTCAGCACGCCTCTGGAAACACCATATATTTT. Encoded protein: CASSPRGQHASGNTIYF.

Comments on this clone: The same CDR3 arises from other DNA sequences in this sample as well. The CDR3 is CASSEVGGSNQPQHF. DNA of the CDR3: TGTGCCAGCAGTGAGGTCGGGGGGAGCAATCAGCCCCAGCATTTT. The chain joins TRBV6-1 to TRBJ1-5, with D possibly TRBD1 on 5 matching bases. Trimming took off 3 bases at V and 1 base at J, with 10 bases between the two ends. Germline loops: CDR1 MNHNS, CDR2 SASEGT. The CDR3 has 15 amino acids.

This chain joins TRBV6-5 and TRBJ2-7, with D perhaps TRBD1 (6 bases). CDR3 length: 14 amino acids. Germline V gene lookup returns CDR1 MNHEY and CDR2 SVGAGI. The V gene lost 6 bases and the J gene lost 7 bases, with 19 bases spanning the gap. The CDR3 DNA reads TGTGCCAGCAGGGAACAGGGATTGAGGAGGGAGCAGTACTTC. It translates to CASREQGLRREQYF.

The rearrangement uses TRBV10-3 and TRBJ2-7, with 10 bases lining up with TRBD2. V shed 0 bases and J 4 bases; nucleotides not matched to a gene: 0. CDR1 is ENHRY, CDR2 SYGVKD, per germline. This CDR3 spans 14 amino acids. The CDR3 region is CAISESTSGYEQYF. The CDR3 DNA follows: TGTGCCATCAGTGAGTCGACTAGCGGGTACGAGCAGTACTTC.

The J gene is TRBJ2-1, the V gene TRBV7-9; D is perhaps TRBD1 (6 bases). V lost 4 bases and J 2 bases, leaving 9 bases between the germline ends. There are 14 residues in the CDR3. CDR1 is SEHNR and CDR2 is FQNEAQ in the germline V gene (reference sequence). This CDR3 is CASSSRGPYNEQFF. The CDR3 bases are TGTGCCAGCAGCTCCAGGGGCCCCTACAATGAGCAGTTCTTC.

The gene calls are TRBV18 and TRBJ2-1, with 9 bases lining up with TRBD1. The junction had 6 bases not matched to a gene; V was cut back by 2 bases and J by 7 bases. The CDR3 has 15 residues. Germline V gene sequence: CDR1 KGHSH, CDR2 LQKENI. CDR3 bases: TGTGCCAGCTCACCAGTCCGGGACAGGGTGAATGAGCAGTTCTTC. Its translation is CASSPVRDRVNEQFF.